This TCR beta chain came from a study of blood T cell repertoires in COVID-19. Study as a whole: Sources were T cells, B-cell-depleted T cells, or PBMCs; the material itself was cDNA or gDNA.

Under the authors' procedure: Researchers report that nucleated cell counts were estimated from reference gene primer amplification. Produced via immunoSEQ multiplex PCR; TCRdb's table is partial and in-frame only. That table is the source of V, J and clone size, and D and trimming were worked out from the DNA. Of approximately 190,000 clones in the sample, roughly four fifths were seen once. This sequence was found in a woman between 40 and 55 years old with acute or convalescent COVID-19. Sequenced input: peripheral blood.

CDR3 residues: CASRGQVTGELFF. As DNA, the CDR3 is TGTGCCAGCAGGGGACAGGTCACCGGGGAGCTGTTTTTT. This chain uses TRBV25-1 with TRBJ2-2, with TRBD1 matching over 8 bases. J lost 4 bases, V lost 6 bases, and 1 base had no gene match. The CDR3 totals 13 residues. The V gene's germline CDR1 is MGHDK and CDR2 SYGVNS.